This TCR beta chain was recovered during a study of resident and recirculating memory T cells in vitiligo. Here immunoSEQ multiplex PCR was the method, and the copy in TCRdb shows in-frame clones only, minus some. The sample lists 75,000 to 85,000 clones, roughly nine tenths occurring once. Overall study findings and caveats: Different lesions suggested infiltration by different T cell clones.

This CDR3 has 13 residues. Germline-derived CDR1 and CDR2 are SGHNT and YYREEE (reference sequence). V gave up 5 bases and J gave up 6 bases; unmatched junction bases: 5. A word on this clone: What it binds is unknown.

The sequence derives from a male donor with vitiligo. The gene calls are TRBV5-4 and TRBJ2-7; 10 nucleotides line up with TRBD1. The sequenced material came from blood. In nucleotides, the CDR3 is TGTGCCAGCAGAAGGACAGGGGGGGGCGAGCAGTACTTC. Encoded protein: CASRRTGGGEQYF. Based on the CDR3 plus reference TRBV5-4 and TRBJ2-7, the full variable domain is ETGVTQSPTHLIKTRGQQVTLRCSSQSGHNTVSWYQQALGQGPQFIFQYYREEENGRGNFPPRFSGLQFPNYSSELNVNALELDDSALYLCASRRTGGGEQYFGPGTRLTVT.